Sequencing of this T cell receptor (beta chain) was carried out in a study of T cell changes during pregnancy in multiple sclerosis. CDR1 GTSNPN and CDR2 SVGIG come from the germline V gene (reference sequence). CDR3 length: 13 residues. With V trimmed by 3 bases and J by 5 bases, 4 bases remained unmatched. Data came from immunoSEQ multiplex PCR; TCRdb stores just in-frame clones and leaves some out. The sample yields around 100,000 clones, approximately 90% seen once. V gene TRBV30 combines with J gene TRBJ1-1, with TRBD1 matching over 9 bases. Sample: peripheral blood, taken after pregnancy. The receptor comes from a female donor with multiple sclerosis, enrolled in a pregnancy study. The CDR3 protein is CAWSTGGKTEAFF. DNA of the CDR3: TGTGCCTGGAGCACAGGGGGCAAGACTGAAGCTTTCTTT.